In its sample, the clone carrying this TCR beta chain was seen many times. The sample comes from a study of neurological immune-mediated disorders. The method for making cDNA was 5'RACE, and it used 10-nucleotide random UMIs. MiXCR was run by TCRdb on the 5' RACE reads, yielding one entry per CDR3 protein. The sample lists about 48,000 distinct CDR3 sequences, roughly 2% occurring once. CDR3 length: 16 residues. V lost 7 bases, J lost 11 bases, and 20 bases stayed unmatched. Specimen: PBMCs. This receptor was identified in a woman aged 40 to 50 with multiple sclerosis. This chain connects TRBV12-3 or TRBV12-4 to TRBJ2-3; 8 positions agree with TRBD1. CDR3 DNA: TGTGCCAGCACCCTTGGGGGTGGACAGGGCGAGTTTTTGCAGTATTTT. It translates to CASTLGGGQGEFLQYF.